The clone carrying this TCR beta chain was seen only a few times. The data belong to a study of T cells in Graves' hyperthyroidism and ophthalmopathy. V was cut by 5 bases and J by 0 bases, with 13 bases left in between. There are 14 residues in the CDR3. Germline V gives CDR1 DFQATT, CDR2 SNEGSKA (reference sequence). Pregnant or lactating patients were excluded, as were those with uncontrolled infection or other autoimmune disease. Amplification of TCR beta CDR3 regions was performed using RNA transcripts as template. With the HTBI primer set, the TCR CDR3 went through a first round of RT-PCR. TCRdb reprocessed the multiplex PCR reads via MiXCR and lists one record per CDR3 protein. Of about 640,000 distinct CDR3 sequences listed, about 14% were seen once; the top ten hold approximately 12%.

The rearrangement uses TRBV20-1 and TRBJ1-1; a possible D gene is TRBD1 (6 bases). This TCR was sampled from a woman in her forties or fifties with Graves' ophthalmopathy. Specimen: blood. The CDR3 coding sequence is TGCAGTGCTGGTACAGGGATAATGAACACTGAAGCTTTCTTT. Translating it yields CSAGTGIMNTEAFF.